This T cell receptor (beta chain) was obtained from a study of shared clonotypes between healthy human individuals. General observations from the study: Clonotypes shared by all four sorted-subset donors had higher generation probabilities than non-shared clonotypes. Sequencing depth was a factor that was expected to affect clonotype sharing among donors.

Replicate PCRs from sorted subsets contained around 190 ng DNA, which is around 29,000 T cell genomes. Assay: immunoSEQ multiplex PCR; the TCRdb copy retains only in-frame clones and omits some. This repertoire shows about 1 million clones, about 76% found once; its top ten account for roughly 1.4%. A few counts support this clone. The antigen is undetermined. The CDR3 spans 13 residues. Per germline, CDR1 SGHNT and CDR2 YENEEA. V was clipped by 0 bases and J by 7 bases, with 6 bases between them. Researchers partitioned CD4+ cells into CD45RA+ naive and CD45RA-negative memory subsets. The origin of this receptor is a man aged 18 to 29 in good health. The genes are TRBV11-3 and TRBJ2-2; D is ambiguous. Sequencing used memory CD4+ T cells sorted from blood. Indicated subset: CD45RA-negative fraction. The chain's CDR3 is CASSLEIGGELFF. The DNA for the CDR3 is TGTGCCAGCAGCTTAGAGATTGGCGGGGAGCTGTTTTTT.